What follows is one T cell receptor beta chain and its context. The data were taken from a study of blood T cell repertoires in COVID-19. Study at large: Both acute and convalescent COVID-19 samples were obtained from the United States, Italy and Spain. In each case, the material was cDNA or gDNA derived from T cells, B-cell-depleted T cells, or PBMCs.

CDR3 length: 17 amino acids. The ends lost 3 bases at V and 5 bases at J; junction bases unmatched: 10. CDR1 is LGHNA and CDR2 is YSLEER in the germline V gene. Methods used by the authors: It was from reference gene primer amplification that nucleated cell counts were estimated. The data were produced by immunoSEQ multiplex PCR, yet TCRdb's version contains in-frame clones alone and is incomplete. The V and J calls and the clone size are those of that table, but D and trimming were determined from the DNA. Of about 26,000 clones listed, over 75% are singletons. The genes are TRBV4-3 and TRBJ2-2; 9 bases are a match to TRBD2. Sequencing was done on a sample of peripheral blood. The receptor was isolated from a human donor in a cohort sampled during active COVID-19. The donor label of this sample is uncertain. The DNA for the CDR3 is TGCGCCAGCAGCCAGGTGTTTCTAGCGGGGCGTACCGGGGAGCTGTTTTTT. It yields the protein CASSQVFLAGRTGELFF.